This entry lists 32 T cell receptor beta chains sequenced from one sample in a study of T cells in Graves' hyperthyroidism and ophthalmopathy. There were TCR beta CDR3 regions amplified from RNA transcripts. An initial round of RT-PCR targeting the TCR CDR3 relied on the HTBI primer set. TCRdb ran MiXCR on the multiplex PCR reads and lists one entry per CDR3 protein. The sample lists 500,000 to 600,000 distinct CDR3 sequences; about 20% were seen once. The specimen sequenced was blood. Every receptor here comes from a man aged 35-49 years with Graves' ophthalmopathy.

This clonotype was counted ten times or more. The genes are TRBV7-2 and TRBJ2-5, with 15 bases lining up with TRBD2. The CDR3 is 15 residues long. V was pared by 5 bases and J by 7 bases, with 5 bases of the junction left unmatched. Germline CDR1 is SGHTA and CDR2 is FQGNSA. The CDR3 nucleotides are TGTGCCAGCAGCGGACTAGCGGGGGGGCCGGGGACCCAGTACTTC. Translation: CASSGLAGGPGTQYF. The whole variable domain, remainder taken from reference TRBV7-2 and TRBJ2-5, is GAGVSQSPSNKVTEKGKDVELRCDPISGHTALYWYRQSLGQGLEFLIYFQGNSAPDKSGLPSDRFSAERTGGSVSTLTIQRTQQEDSAVYLCASSGLAGGPGTQYFGPGTRLLVL.

The chain is built from TRBV29-1 and TRBJ2-7, with D perhaps matching TRBD2 (6 bases). The CDR3 consists of 13 residues. Germline lookup yields CDR1 SQVTM and CDR2 ANQGSEA. V was pared by 7 bases and J by 0 bases, with 13 bases between. The CDR3 sequence: CSAIRGNSYEQYF. DNA for the CDR3: TGCAGCGCCATACGGGGGAACTCCTACGAGCAGTACTTC.

V is TRBV5-8 and J is TRBJ2-5; a weak D match, TRBD2 (6 bases). CDR1 and CDR2 (germline): SGHTS, YDEGEE. Trimming removed 3 bases from V and 3 bases from J, with 21 bases in between. The CDR3 sequence is 17 residues long. CDR3 protein: CASSYPSSEGGEETQYF. CDR3 coding DNA: TGTGCCAGCAGCTACCCTAGCTCCGAGGGCGGGGAAGAGACCCAGTACTTC.

A remark on this clonotype: Mismatch with germline at one junction end may stem from a read error. The chain couples TRBV5-4 to TRBJ1-2, with a possible D match to TRBD1 (5 bases). The germline V gene has CDR1 SGHNT and CDR2 YYREEE (reference sequence). The CDR3 runs to 13 residues. As DNA, the CDR3 is TGTGCCAGCAGCTTGTTCGGAGGGGATGGCTGCACCTTC. Protein product: CASSLFGGDGCTF.

This clonotype turned up a few times. This sequence joins TRBV20-1 and TRBJ2-3, with 13 positions matching TRBD2. The CDR3 has 15 residues. CDR1 DFQATT and CDR2 SNEGSKA come from the germline V gene (reference sequence). With 3 bases clipped from V and 4 bases from J, the junction kept 4 bases outside the gene matches. The CDR3 DNA sequence: TGCAGTGCTAGCGGGGGACTAGCGGGATCAGATACGCAGTATTTT. It codes for CSASGGLAGSDTQYF.

The sample holds a few counts of this clonotype. The chain carries TRBV28 and TRBJ2-2; D ambiguous. Germline CDR1 is MDHEN and CDR2 is SYDVKM. V lost 4 bases and J 6 bases, leaving 9 bases between the germline ends. The length of the CDR3 is 13 residues. CDR3 loop: CASSSQYAGELFF. The CDR3 DNA is TGTGCCAGCAGTTCTCAGTACGCCGGGGAGCTGTTTTTT.

V usage is TRBV3-1 and J usage is TRBJ2-2, with D unresolved. The CDR3 has 13 residues. V lost 4 bases to trimming and J lost 3 bases, with 6 bases between them. Germline assignment: CDR1 LGHDT and CDR2 YNNKEL (reference sequence). The CDR3 nucleotides read TGTGCCAGCAGCCCCCCTCACACCGGGGAGCTGTTTTTT. It is translated as CASSPPHTGELFF. The full variable domain, in which reference TRBV3-1 and TRBJ2-2 provide the parts outside the CDR3, is DTAVSQTPKYLVTQMGNDKSIKCEQNLGHDTMYWYKQDSKKFLKIMFSYNNKELIINETVPNRFSPKSPDKAHLNLHINSLELGDSAVYFCASSPPHTGELFFGEGSRLTVL.

This clonotype was observed a handful of times. V gene TRBV7-2 combines with J gene TRBJ1-2; no reliable D call. V lost 5 bases and J lost 4, with 17 bases in between. The length of the CDR3 is 15 residues. Looked up from germline, CDR1 is SGHTA and CDR2 is FQGNSA. CDR3 sequence reads: CASSPQTGSRYGYTF. The CDR3 coding sequence is TGTGCCAGCAGCCCTCAAACGGGTTCCCGCTATGGCTACACCTTC. The variable domain in full, with the rest retrieved from reference TRBV7-2 and TRBJ1-2, is GAGVSQSPSNKVTEKGKDVELRCDPISGHTALYWYRQSLGQGLEFLIYFQGNSAPDKSGLPSDRFSAERTGGSVSTLTIQRTQQEDSAVYLCASSPQTGSRYGYTFGSGTRLTVV.

The chain joins TRBV6-2 or TRBV6-3 to TRBJ1-1; D unresolved. Trimming stripped 7 bases from V and 3 bases from J, with 24 bases between. The CDR3 runs 17 residues. Per germline, CDR1 MNHEY and CDR2 SVGEGT. In DNA form, the CDR3 reads TGTGCCAGCATCGGACGGGTGGGGTGGCCCAGAGACACTGAAGCTTTCTTT. This encodes CASIGRVGWPRDTEAFF.

This clonotype appeared many times. The chain couples TRBV11-2 to TRBJ2-1; D ambiguous. The CDR3 extends over 12 amino acids. From germline, CDR1 is SGHAT and CDR2 FQNNGV. Trimming took off 5 bases at V and 9 bases at J, with 11 bases between the two ends. The CDR3 DNA follows: TGTGCCAGCAGCCCCCCGGCGACTGAGCAGTTCTTC. Encoded protein: CASSPPATEQFF.

This clonotype was seen more than once but under ten times. The genes are TRBV2 and TRBJ2-7, with D uncertain. The CDR3 length is 13 residues. V was cut by 4 bases and J by 7 bases, with 14 bases left in between. In germline, CDR1 is SNHLY, CDR2 FYNNEI. CDR3 residues: CASSGPLPYEQYF. The CDR3 region has the DNA TGTGCCAGCAGTGGCCCCCTACCGTATGAGCAGTACTTC.

The CDR3, as DNA: TGCGCCAGCAGCTTGGGGACCATTGAGGCTTTCTTT. Translated, it gives CASSLGTIEAFF. The V gene is TRBV5-1, the J gene TRBJ1-1; no definite D call. Trimming took off 0 bases at V and 11 bases at J, with 11 bases between the two ends. The CDR3 totals 12 residues. Germline loops: CDR1 SGHRS, CDR2 YFSETQ.

The CDR3, as DNA: TGTGCCAACGGATACCCCCCTACCGGGACTAGCGGGGGGGCGAATGAGCAGTTCTTC. It is translated as CANGYPPTGTSGGANEQFF. The genes are TRBV11-2 and TRBJ2-1; TRBD2 matches at 16 bases. CDR3 length: 19 residues. V dropped 10 bases and J dropped 7; count of bases not matched to a gene: 19. CDR1 SGHAT and CDR2 FQNNGV come from the germline V gene.

The table lists this clonotype with many counts. The chain links TRBV5-1 to TRBJ2-3; 11 nucleotides agree with TRBD2. CDR1 SGHRS and CDR2 YFSETQ come from the germline V gene. V dropped 3 bases and J dropped 6; count of bases not matched to a gene: 3. The CDR3 is 14 amino acids. CDR3 coding DNA: TGCGCCAGCAGCTCAACTAGCGGGAGTGATACGCAGTATTTT. This sequence encodes CASSSTSGSDTQYF.

This clonotype was counted at least ten times. V gene TRBV3-1 combines with J gene TRBJ2-5; D may be TRBD2 (7 bases). Germline V gene lookup returns CDR1 LGHDT and CDR2 YNNKEL (reference sequence). The CDR3 is made up of 14 amino acids. V shed 5 bases and J shed 3 bases, with 13 bases lying between them. CDR3 in amino acids: CASSLRGAEETQYF. The CDR3 DNA reads as TGTGCCAGCAGCTTACGGGGGGCCGAAGAGACCCAGTACTTC.

This clonotype came up many times. The chain recombines TRBV2 with TRBJ2-3; unclear D gene. There are 12 residues in the CDR3. V was trimmed by 4 bases and J by 3 bases, leaving 5 bases between them. Per germline, CDR1 SNHLY and CDR2 FYNNEI. CDR3 sequence reads: CASSVGTDTQYF. In DNA form, the CDR3 reads TGTGCCAGCAGTGTAGGAACAGATACGCAGTATTTT. Full variable domain (missing parts from reference TRBV2 and TRBJ2-3): EPEVTQTPSHQVTQMGQEVILRCVPISNHLYFYWYRQILGQKVEFLVSFYNNEISEKSEIFDDQFSVERPDGSNFTLKIRSTKLEDSAMYFCASSVGTDTQYFGPGTRLTVL.

This clonotype was seen a handful of times. V gene TRBV2 combines with J gene TRBJ1-4; D is undetermined. The CDR3 has 13 residues. Between the trimmed V and J ends, which lost 4 bases and 5 bases, there was a span of 8 bases. Per the germline V gene, CDR1 is SNHLY and CDR2 is FYNNEI. The CDR3 here is CASSGPLNEKLFF. The CDR3 nucleotides are TGTGCCAGCAGTGGGCCTCTGAATGAAAAACTGTTTTTT.

This clonotype was recorded at least ten times. The chain joins TRBV20-1 to TRBJ2-5; tentatively, D is TRBD2 (5 bases). Germline values: CDR1 DFQATT, CDR2 SNEGSKA (reference sequence). V dropped 6 bases and J dropped 5 bases, with 13 bases sitting between them. The CDR3 loop spans 12 amino acids. The CDR3 sequence: CSAMTTGETQYF. CDR3 nucleotide sequence: TGCAGTGCAATGACCACGGGGGAGACCCAGTACTTC.

A note on this clonotype: A much larger clone lies one base from this, so it may be a read error. V gene TRBV3-1 combines with J gene TRBJ2-1; 11 positions match TRBD2. Per the germline V gene, CDR1 is LGHDT and CDR2 is YNNKEL (reference sequence). This CDR3 has 19 residues. The CDR3 sequence is CASSQTGTSGPLRTNEQSF. The CDR3 bases are TGTGCCAGCAGCCAGACCGGGACTAGCGGACCCCTAAGAACCAATGAGCAGTCCTTC.

V is TRBV24-1 and J is TRBJ2-1, with 13 bases matching TRBD2. Germline V CDR1 and CDR2: KGHDR, SFDVKD. V trimming: 3 bases; J trimming: 1 base; junction bases outside the gene matches: 5. CDR3 size: 18 residues. CDR3 bases: TGTGCCACCAGTGATCGGACTAGCGGGAGAGGGTCCTACAATGAGCAGTTCTTC. Encoded protein: CATSDRTSGRGSYNEQFF.

This clonotype was counted at least ten times. The chain employs TRBV20-1 and TRBJ1-1; TRBD1 might be the D (6 bases). Germline loops: CDR1 DFQATT, CDR2 SNEGSKA (reference sequence). This CDR3 has 13 residues. V lost 6 bases, J lost 5 bases, and 16 bases lay in between. In nucleotides, the CDR3 is TGCAGTGCCGCCCCTACAGGGAGGACTGAAGCTTTCTTT. Translating it yields CSAAPTGRTEAFF.

The chain combines TRBV4-1 with TRBJ1-1, with D hard to call. The CDR3 runs 14 residues. Germline V gives CDR1 MGHRA, CDR2 YSYEKL. Trimming left V 4 bases short and J 2 bases short, with 11 bases between. The CDR3 is CASSPSVPNTEAFF. The CDR3 DNA is TGCGCCAGCAGCCCAAGCGTACCTAACACTGAAGCTTTCTTT.

The rearrangement uses TRBV6-2 or TRBV6-3 and TRBJ2-2; D not resolved. CDR3 length equals 14 residues. Germline V CDR1 and CDR2: MNHEY, SVGEGT. With 6 bases removed from V and 6 bases from J, the gap between germline ends came to 14 bases. Here the CDR3 reads CASSSGDPAGELFF. Here the CDR3 DNA reads TGTGCCAGCAGCTCAGGAGACCCCGCCGGGGAGCTGTTTTTT.

This clonotype showed up many times. The chain is built from TRBV11-2 and TRBJ1-2, with D tentatively TRBD1 (5 bases). This CDR3 has 13 amino acids. V was shortened by 1 base and J by 7 bases, with 10 bases between the two germline ends. Germline CDR1 reads SGHAT; CDR2 reads FQNNGV. The CDR3 is CASSLGAGSGYTF. CDR3 DNA sequence: TGTGCCAGCAGCTTAGGGGCAGGGAGTGGCTACACCTTC.

Many counts were recorded for this clonotype. The chain uses TRBV6-5 and TRBJ2-6; the match to TRBD1 covers 8 bases. The germline gives CDR1 MNHEY, CDR2 SVGAGI. The CDR3 covers 15 residues. Germline trimming cut 5 bases from V and 2 bases from J; bases unmatched to any gene: 2. The CDR3 loop reads CASSTDRAGANVLTF. CDR3 nucleotides: TGTGCCAGCAGTACGGACAGGGCTGGGGCCAACGTCCTGACTTTC.

This clonotype was seen only a few times. The chain recombines TRBV20-1 with TRBJ2-1, with no clear D. The germline gives CDR1 DFQATT, CDR2 SNEGSKA (reference sequence). The CDR3 extends over 15 amino acids. V was cut by 3 bases and J by 7 bases, with 19 bases left in between. In DNA, the CDR3 is TGCAGTGCTAGTCCTGAGACCCTCAGGTGGAATGAGCAGTTCTTC. Translated, it gives CSASPETLRWNEQFF.

This clonotype was counted at least ten times. The chain employs TRBV6-2 or TRBV6-3 and TRBJ1-1; D not resolved. From germline, CDR1 is MNHEY and CDR2 SVGEGT. The CDR3 covers 17 residues. Trimming pared 2 bases from V and 6 bases from J, leaving 22 bases between. CDR3 nucleotides: TGTGCCAGCAGTTACCGGGCCCCTTGGGGAGGAAGCTCTGAAGCTTTCTTT. Its protein is CASSYRAPWGGSSEAFF.

The chain is built from TRBV20-1 and TRBJ2-7, with 8 bases aligning to TRBD1. This CDR3 has 13 amino acids. Germline-derived CDR1 and CDR2 are DFQATT and SNEGSKA (reference sequence). V shed 5 bases and J 5 bases; nucleotides not matched to a gene: 8. This CDR3 is CSAQSGGGHEQYF. CDR3 coding DNA: TGCAGTGCTCAATCAGGGGGCGGCCACGAGCAGTACTTC.

In its sample, this clonotype was seen a few times. The J gene is TRBJ2-2, the V gene TRBV24-1; D may be TRBD1 (6 bases). Looked up from germline, CDR1 is KGHDR and CDR2 is SFDVKD. With 4 bases removed from V and 7 bases from J, the gap between germline ends came to 12 bases. The CDR3 has 14 residues. CDR3 DNA: TGTGCCACCAGTGACTCCTACAGGGTCGGGGAGCTGTTTTTT. It encodes CATSDSYRVGELFF.

This sequence joins TRBV25-1 and TRBJ1-5; D gene uncertain. The germline CDR1 and CDR2 sequences are MGHDK and SYGVNS. The CDR3 has 14 amino acids. Between the trimmed V and J ends, which lost 7 bases and 4 bases, there was a span of 14 bases. The CDR3 protein is CASKTPVGNQPQHF. The CDR3 nucleotides read TGTGCCAGCAAAACACCGGTGGGGAATCAGCCCCAGCATTTT.

At least ten counts were recorded for this clonotype. V and J are TRBV28 and TRBJ2-1; the D gene is possibly TRBD2 (6 bases). CDR1 is MDHEN, CDR2 SYDVKM, per germline. CDR3 length: 14 amino acids. Trimming took 7 bases from V and 10 from J, leaving 20 bases between them. The CDR3 is CASNDYGRSGEQFF. CDR3 in DNA: TGTGCCAGCAATGATTACGGGAGATCGGGGGAGCAGTTCTTC.

The chain is built from TRBV5-6 and TRBJ2-3, with 8 bases lining up with TRBD1. CDR3 length equals 15 residues. CDR1 and CDR2 (germline): SGHDT, YYEEEE. Germline trimming cut 1 base from V and 5 bases from J; bases unmatched to any gene: 6. CDR3 in amino acids: CASSLKRTGRDTQYF. The CDR3 coding sequence is TGTGCCAGCAGCTTGAAGAGGACAGGGAGAGATACGCAGTATTTT. Full variable domain (outside the CDR3, taken from reference TRBV5-6 and TRBJ2-3): DAGVTQSPTHLIKTRGQQVTLRCSPKSGHDTVSWYQQALGQGPQFIFQYYEEEERQRGNFPDRFSGHQFPNYSSELNVNALLLGDSALYLCASSLKRTGRDTQYFGPGTRLTVL.